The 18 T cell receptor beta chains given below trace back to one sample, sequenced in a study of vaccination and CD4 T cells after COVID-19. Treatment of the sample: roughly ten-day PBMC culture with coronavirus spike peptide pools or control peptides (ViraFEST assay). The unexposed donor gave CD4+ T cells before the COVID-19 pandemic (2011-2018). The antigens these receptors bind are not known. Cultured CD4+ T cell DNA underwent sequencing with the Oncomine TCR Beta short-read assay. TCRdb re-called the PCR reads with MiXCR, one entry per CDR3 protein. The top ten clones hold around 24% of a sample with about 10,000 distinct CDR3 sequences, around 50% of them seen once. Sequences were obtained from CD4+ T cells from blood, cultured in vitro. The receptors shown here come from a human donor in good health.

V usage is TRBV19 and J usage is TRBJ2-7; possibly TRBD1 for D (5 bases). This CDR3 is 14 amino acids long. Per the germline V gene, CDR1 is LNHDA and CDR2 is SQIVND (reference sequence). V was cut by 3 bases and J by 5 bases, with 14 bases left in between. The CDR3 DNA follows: TGTGCCAGTAGTATTGCGACAGTTCACCACGAGCAGTACTTC. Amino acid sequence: CASSIATVHHEQYF.

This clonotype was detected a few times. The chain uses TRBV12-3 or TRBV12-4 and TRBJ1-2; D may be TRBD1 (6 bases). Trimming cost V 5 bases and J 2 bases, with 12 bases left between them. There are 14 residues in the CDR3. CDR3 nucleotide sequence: TGTGCCAGCAGTCCCACAGGGCCCAACTATGGCTACACCTTC. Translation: CASSPTGPNYGYTF.

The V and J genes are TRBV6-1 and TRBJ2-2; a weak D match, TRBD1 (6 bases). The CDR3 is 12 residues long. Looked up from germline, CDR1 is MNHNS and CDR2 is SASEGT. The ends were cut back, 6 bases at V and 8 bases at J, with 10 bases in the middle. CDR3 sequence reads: CASRTGLGELFF. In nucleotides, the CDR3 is TGTGCCAGCAGAACAGGGTTAGGGGAGCTGTTTTTT.

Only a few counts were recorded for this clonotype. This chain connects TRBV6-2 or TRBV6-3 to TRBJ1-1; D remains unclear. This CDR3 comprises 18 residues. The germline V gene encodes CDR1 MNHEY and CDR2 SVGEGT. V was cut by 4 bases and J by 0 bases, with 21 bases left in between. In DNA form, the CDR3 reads TGTGCCAGCAGTTTAATCCACCGCCAAGGTGGGGTGAACACTGAAGCTTTCTTT. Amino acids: CASSLIHRQGGVNTEAFF.

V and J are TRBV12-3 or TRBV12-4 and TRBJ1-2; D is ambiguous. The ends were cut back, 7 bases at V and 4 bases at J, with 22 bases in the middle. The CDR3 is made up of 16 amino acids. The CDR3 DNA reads TGTGCCAGCACCCGTTTGAGGGAGGTATTCGGCTATGGCTACACCTTC. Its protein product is CASTRLREVFGYGYTF.

This CDR3 reads CASSAQTSTDTQYF. CDR3 sequence (DNA): TGTGCCAGCAGTGCGCAGACCAGCACAGATACGCAGTATTTT. V and J are TRBV6-1 and TRBJ2-3; D gene uncertain. The CDR3 is 14 amino acids. V shed 4 bases and J shed 0 bases, with 8 bases lying between them. Germline CDR1 MNHNS, CDR2 SASEGT.

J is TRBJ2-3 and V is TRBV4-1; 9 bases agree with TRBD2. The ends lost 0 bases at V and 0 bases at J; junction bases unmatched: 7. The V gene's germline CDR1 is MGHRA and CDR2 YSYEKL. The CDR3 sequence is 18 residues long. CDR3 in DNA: TGCGCCAGCAGCCAAGATCTAATGCTAGCGGGAAGCACAGATACGCAGTATTTT. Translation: CASSQDLMLAGSTDTQYF.

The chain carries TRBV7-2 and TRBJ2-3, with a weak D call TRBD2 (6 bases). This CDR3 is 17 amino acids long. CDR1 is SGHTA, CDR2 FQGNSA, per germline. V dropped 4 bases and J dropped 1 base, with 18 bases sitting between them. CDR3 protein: CASSSLPGLRRTDTQYF. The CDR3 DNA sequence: TGTGCCAGCAGCTCTCTCCCGGGACTCCGCCGCACAGATACGCAGTATTTT.

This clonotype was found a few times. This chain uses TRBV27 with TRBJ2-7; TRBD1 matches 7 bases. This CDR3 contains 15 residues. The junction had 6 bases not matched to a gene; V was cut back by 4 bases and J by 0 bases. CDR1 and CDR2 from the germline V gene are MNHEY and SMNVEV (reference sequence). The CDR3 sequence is CASSSTGTASYEQYF. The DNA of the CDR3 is TGTGCCAGCAGTTCCACCGGGACAGCCTCCTACGAGCAGTACTTC.

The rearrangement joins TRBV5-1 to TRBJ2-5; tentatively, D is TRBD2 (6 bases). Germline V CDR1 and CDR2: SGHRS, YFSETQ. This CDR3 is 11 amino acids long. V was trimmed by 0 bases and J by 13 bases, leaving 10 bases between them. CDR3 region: CASSLAGDLYF. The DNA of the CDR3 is TGCGCCAGCAGCTTGGCCGGGGACTTGTACTTC.

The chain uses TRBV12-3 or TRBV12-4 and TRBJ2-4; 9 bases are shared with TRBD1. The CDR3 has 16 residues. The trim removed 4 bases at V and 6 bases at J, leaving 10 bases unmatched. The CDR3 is CASSSPGTGQSNIQYF. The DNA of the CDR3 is TGTGCCAGCAGTTCGCCGGGGACAGGGCAGTCAAACATTCAGTACTTC.

The CDR3 sequence is CASSQTRTAYGYTF. CDR3 sequence (DNA): TGCGCCAGCAGCCAAACCAGGACGGCTTATGGCTACACCTTC. The V and J genes are TRBV4-3 and TRBJ1-2, with no clear D. This CDR3 is built from 14 residues. From germline, CDR1 is LGHNA and CDR2 YSLEER. With 2 bases removed from V and 5 bases from J, the gap between germline ends came to 12 bases.

Written as DNA, the CDR3 is TGTGCCATCAGTGAGACGGTGATGGGCAGCACAGATACGCAGTATTTT. Protein: CAISETVMGSTDTQYF. The chain combines TRBV10-3 with TRBJ2-3; D is unresolved. V was trimmed by 2 bases and J by 0 bases, leaving 12 bases between them. The germline CDR1 and CDR2 sequences are ENHRY and SYGVKD. The CDR3 has 16 residues.

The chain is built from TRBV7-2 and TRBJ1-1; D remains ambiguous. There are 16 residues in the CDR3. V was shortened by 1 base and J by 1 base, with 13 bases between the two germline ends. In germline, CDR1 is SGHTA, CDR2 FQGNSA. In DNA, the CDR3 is TGTGCCAGCAGCTTAGATCGTCCAGGTGGGAACACTGAAGCTTTCTTT. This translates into CASSLDRPGGNTEAFF.

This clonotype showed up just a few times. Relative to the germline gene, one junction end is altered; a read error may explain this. This CDR3 reads CASSGNRDWVTEAFF. CDR3 coding DNA: TGCGCCAGTAGTGGAAACAGGGATTGGGTCACTGAAGCTTTCTTT. V is TRBV10-1 and J is TRBJ1-1, with a weak D call TRBD1 (6 bases). Germline V CDR1 and CDR2: WNHNN, SYGVQD (reference sequence). This CDR3 contains 15 residues.

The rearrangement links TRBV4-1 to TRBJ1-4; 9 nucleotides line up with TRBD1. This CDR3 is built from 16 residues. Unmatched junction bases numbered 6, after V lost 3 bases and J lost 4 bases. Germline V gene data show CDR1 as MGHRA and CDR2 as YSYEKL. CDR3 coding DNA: TGCGCCAGCAGCCAGACCCACAGGGGGCTTAATGAAAAACTGTTTTTT. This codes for CASSQTHRGLNEKLFF.

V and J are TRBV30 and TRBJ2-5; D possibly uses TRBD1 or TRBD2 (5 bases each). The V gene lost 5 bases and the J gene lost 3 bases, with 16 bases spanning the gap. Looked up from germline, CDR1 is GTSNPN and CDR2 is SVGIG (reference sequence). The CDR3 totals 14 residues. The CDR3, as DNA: TGTGCCTGGGCCTTCCGGGACGGGGAAGAGACCCAGTACTTC. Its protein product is CAWAFRDGEETQYF.

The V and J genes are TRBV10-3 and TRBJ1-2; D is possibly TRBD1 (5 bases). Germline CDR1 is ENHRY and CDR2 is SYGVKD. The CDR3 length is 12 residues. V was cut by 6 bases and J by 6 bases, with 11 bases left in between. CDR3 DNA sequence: TGTGCCATCAGCGTCGGGGCCCATGGCTACACCTTC. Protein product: CAISVGAHGYTF.